Sequencing of this TCR beta chain was carried out in a study of Ad26.COV2.S vaccination and SARS-CoV-2 variants. Documented treatment: 15 to 20 received Ad26.COV2.S at low or high dose, single or two shots; a few received placebo; per-sample allocation not given. Collection of the samples took place on day 63 after the first injection of vaccine or placebo. Method: immunoSEQ multiplex PCR; TCRdb's copy keeps in-frame clones and lacks some. The sample lists roughly 240,000 clones; roughly 90% were seen once. This CDR3 spans 16 amino acids. Germline V gene sequence: CDR1 LNHDA, CDR2 SQIVND (reference sequence). V was clipped by 5 bases and J by 2 bases; unmatched bases: 9.

The chain uses TRBV19 and TRBJ2-1; TRBD2 agrees at 7 bases. The sequence derives from a person between 18 and 59 years old who received the Ad26.COV2.S COVID-19 vaccine or a placebo. Sequenced here: peripheral blood, sampled in a trial of Ad26.COV2.S vaccine versus placebo. The chain's CDR3 is CASSSRLADTYNEQFF. CDR3 nucleotide sequence: TGTGCCAGTAGTTCCCGCCTAGCGGACACCTACAATGAGCAGTTCTTC.